This T cell receptor beta chain was captured by sequencing in a study of shared clonotypes between healthy human individuals. Study-wide context: Each donor's CD8 memory used one plate, CD8 naive two, each CD4 subset three. Regarding the study as a whole: Clonotype sharing across a few donors was observed for about 5.5% of naive CD4 clonotypes.

CD45RO-negative CD8 cells positively selected for CCR7 made up the naive population, which excluded terminally differentiated effector memory CD45RA+ cells. The authors ran the assay at deep level. The repertoire was sequenced with immunoSEQ multiplex PCR; TCRdb's copy has only in-frame clones and lacks some. The sample contains roughly 2,000,000 clones, 93% of which appear only once. This clone was observed a few times. What it recognizes is unknown. The CDR3 totals 14 residues. From germline, CDR1 is ENHRY and CDR2 SYGVKD. V shed 3 bases and J shed 5 bases, with 10 bases lying between them. The receptor comes from a young man in good health. Some clones in this sample may be carry-over from other donors' samples. This chain uses TRBV10-3 with TRBJ1-4; D is uncertain. Sequenced: naive CD8+ T cells from PBMCs. The CDR3, as DNA: TGTGCCATCAGTGACCCCGGGATGAATGAAAAACTGTTTTTT. This translates into CAISDPGMNEKLFF.